This is a list of T cell receptor beta chains from one sample in a study of blood T cell repertoires in COVID-19. Assay: immunoSEQ multiplex PCR; the TCRdb copy retains only in-frame clones and omits some. The repertoire consists of 120,000 or so clones, with roughly 86% occurring once and the leading ten covering approximately 3.3%. Sequencing input: peripheral blood. The source of these receptors is an older woman with acute or convalescent COVID-19. Each CDR3 is given with its conserved first and last residue. Fields, in order: J gene, D gene, clone size, V gene, CDR3 DNA, CDR3 protein. D genes are given only for firm matches. The size of a clone is reported for some rows only, either as once, few or many, or as a class for expanded clones.

J gene: TRBJ2-1; D gene: -; clone size: -; V gene: TRBV5-4; CDR3 DNA: TGTGCCAGCACCATGGGGAGCACGGGATCCTACAATGAGCAGTTCTTC; CDR3 protein: CASTMGSTGSYNEQFF
J gene: TRBJ1-1; D gene: -; clone size: -; V gene: TRBV11-3; CDR3 DNA: TGTGCCAGCAGCTTGGGAGGTCGGGTCCCTGAAGCTTTCTTT; CDR3 protein: CASSLGGRVPEAFF
J gene: TRBJ2-2; D gene: -; clone size: -; V gene: TRBV11-2; CDR3 DNA: TGTGCCAGCCACAAGGAGCTGTACACCGGGGAGCTGTTTTTT; CDR3 protein: CASHKELYTGELFF
J gene: TRBJ1-2; D gene: -; clone size: few; V gene: TRBV14; CDR3 DNA: TGTGCCAGCAGCCAAGTCGGTGTCTATGGCTACACCTTC; CDR3 protein: CASSQVGVYGYTF
J gene: TRBJ1-1; D gene: -; clone size: once; V gene: TRBV27; CDR3 DNA: TGTGCCAGCAGTTTAAGTGCAGGACCGGGGACTGAAGCTTTCTTT; CDR3 protein: CASSLSAGPGTEAFF
J gene: TRBJ1-4; D gene: TRBD1; clone size: -; V gene: TRBV4-2; CDR3 DNA: TGTGCCAGCAGCCAGACAGGGGTGGGGGATGAAAAACTGTTTTTT; CDR3 protein: CASSQTGVGDEKLFF
J gene: TRBJ2-7; D gene: TRBD2; clone size: -; V gene: TRBV2; CDR3 DNA: TGTGCCAGCAGTACGACTAGCGGTTTTTCCTACGAGCAGTACTTC; CDR3 protein: CASSTTSGFSYEQYF
J gene: TRBJ2-7; D gene: TRBD1; clone size: -; V gene: TRBV5-1; CDR3 DNA: TGCGCCAGCCATCTAGGGACAGGTAGCTCCTACGAGCAGTACTTC; CDR3 protein: CASHLGTGSSYEQYF
J gene: TRBJ2-1; D gene: TRBD2; clone size: -; V gene: TRBV5-1; CDR3 DNA: TGCGCCAGCAGCTCCCGGCGGGAGGGCGGTAATGAGCAGTTCTTC; CDR3 protein: CASSSRREGGNEQFF
J gene: TRBJ1-5; D gene: -; clone size: -; V gene: TRBV27; CDR3 DNA: TGTGCCAGCAGTCCTCTAGGAGGACAGATTGGCTTTATGGGCAATCAGCCCCAGCATTTT; CDR3 protein: CASSPLGGQIGFMGNQPQHF
J gene: TRBJ2-1; D gene: TRBD2; clone size: -; V gene: TRBV9; CDR3 DNA: TGTGCCAGCAGCGTAGAGCTGGCTAGCGGGAGGGGTGAGCAGTTCTTC; CDR3 protein: CASSVELASGRGEQFF
J gene: TRBJ2-7; D gene: TRBD2; clone size: -; V gene: TRBV5-4; CDR3 DNA: TGTGCCAGCGGGCGCGGGGGGTCCTACGAGCAGTACTTC; CDR3 protein: CASGRGGSYEQYF
J gene: TRBJ1-1; D gene: TRBD1; clone size: -; V gene: TRBV19; CDR3 DNA: TGTGCCAGTAGTCAACGGACAGGGGGCGGCGGGCGATTGAACACTGAAGCTTTCTTT; CDR3 protein: CASSQRTGGGGRLNTEAFF
J gene: TRBJ2-3; D gene: -; clone size: once; V gene: TRBV1; CDR3 DNA: TGCACCAGCAGCCAAGATTGGCGTGAATTCCAGGGAAAAGCAGATACGCAGTATTTT; CDR3 protein: CTSSQDWREFQGKADTQYF
J gene: TRBJ1-1; D gene: -; clone size: few; V gene: TRBV15; CDR3 DNA: TGTGCCACCAGCAGAGATAATGGCCGGATGGAGGCTTTCTTT; CDR3 protein: CATSRDNGRMEAFF
J gene: TRBJ2-1; D gene: TRBD1; clone size: -; V gene: TRBV10-3; CDR3 DNA: TGTGCCACCCAATGGGGACAGGAGGATGAGCAGTTCTTC; CDR3 protein: CATQWGQEDEQFF
J gene: TRBJ2-4; D gene: -; clone size: -; V gene: TRBV6-6; CDR3 DNA: TGTGCCAGCAGTCCCCTAGGGAGTCCGCTAGCCAAAAACATTCAGTACTTC; CDR3 protein: CASSPLGSPLAKNIQYF
J gene: TRBJ1-2; D gene: -; clone size: -; V gene: TRBV25-1; CDR3 DNA: TGTGCCAGCAGTGACACCCGGCCAGACACTAACTATGGCTACACCTTC; CDR3 protein: CASSDTRPDTNYGYTF
J gene: TRBJ1-6; D gene: -; clone size: -; V gene: TRBV3-1/TRBV3-2; CDR3 DNA: TGTGCCAGCAGCCTGGGCAGGGCGTATAATTCACCCCTCCACTTT; CDR3 protein: CASSLGRAYNSPLHF
J gene: TRBJ1-1; D gene: -; clone size: -; V gene: TRBV6-1; CDR3 DNA: TGTGCCAGCAGTGAAGTTCGTGAAGCTTTCTTT; CDR3 protein: CASSEVREAFF
J gene: TRBJ2-1; D gene: -; clone size: -; V gene: TRBV12-3/TRBV12-4; CDR3 DNA: TGTGCCAGCAGGCCTTCAGTTTACAATGAGCAGTTCTTC; CDR3 protein: CASRPSVYNEQFF
J gene: TRBJ2-1; D gene: TRBD2; clone size: -; V gene: TRBV5-1; CDR3 DNA: TGCGCCAGCAGCGGGAAAGGACTAGCGGGAGGCGGGTCCTACAATGAGCAGTTCTTC; CDR3 protein: CASSGKGLAGGGSYNEQFF
J gene: TRBJ1-2; D gene: TRBD1; clone size: -; V gene: TRBV18; CDR3 DNA: TGTGCCAGCTCTCAGGGGGGTGAGAGCTATGGCTACACCTTC; CDR3 protein: CASSQGGESYGYTF
J gene: TRBJ1-3; D gene: TRBD1; clone size: -; V gene: TRBV19; CDR3 DNA: TGTGCCAGTAGTATAGAGAGGGGGCAAGGTTTTGGAAACACCATATATTTT; CDR3 protein: CASSIERGQGFGNTIYF
J gene: TRBJ2-7; D gene: TRBD2; clone size: -; V gene: TRBV7-2; CDR3 DNA: TGTGCCAGCAGCGCGACAAGAACTAGCGGAAGCTCCTACGAGCAGTACTTC; CDR3 protein: CASSATRTSGSSYEQYF
J gene: TRBJ2-1; D gene: TRBD2; clone size: -; V gene: TRBV4-2; CDR3 DNA: TGTGCCAGCAGCCAGGGAGGGAGGGGCTACAATGAGCAGTTCTTC; CDR3 protein: CASSQGGRGYNEQFF
J gene: TRBJ1-1; D gene: TRBD1; clone size: -; V gene: TRBV6-5; CDR3 DNA: TGTGCCAGCAGACCTACAGGGGGAGGGACTGAAGCTTTCTTT; CDR3 protein: CASRPTGGGTEAFF
J gene: TRBJ2-5; D gene: TRBD2; clone size: -; V gene: TRBV5-1; CDR3 DNA: TGCGCCAGCAGCCTCGCGGGAGGGCCATTCCAGGAGACCCAGTACTTC; CDR3 protein: CASSLAGGPFQETQYF
J gene: TRBJ1-6; D gene: -; clone size: -; V gene: TRBV7-8; CDR3 DNA: TGTGCCAGCAGCCTAGACAGGAATTCACCCCTCCACTTT; CDR3 protein: CASSLDRNSPLHF
J gene: TRBJ2-3; D gene: TRBD2; clone size: -; V gene: TRBV7-9; CDR3 DNA: TGTGCCAGCACCCACCCGTTGGGACTAGCGGGAGTTACGCAGTATTTT; CDR3 protein: CASTHPLGLAGVTQYF
J gene: TRBJ2-1; D gene: TRBD2; clone size: -; V gene: TRBV7-2; CDR3 DNA: TGTGCCAGCAGCCTAGGGGGTACTAGCGGGAGGCGCAATGAGCAGTTCTTC; CDR3 protein: CASSLGGTSGRRNEQFF
J gene: TRBJ2-2; D gene: TRBD2; clone size: -; V gene: TRBV5-1; CDR3 DNA: TGCGCCAGCAGCTTAAGGGCTAGCGGGAACGGCGGGGAGCTGTTTTTT; CDR3 protein: CASSLRASGNGGELFF
J gene: TRBJ2-1; D gene: TRBD2; clone size: few; V gene: TRBV10-2; CDR3 DNA: TGCGCCAGCGGGACGCCTAGCGGGAGTTTGAGGGATGAGCAGTTCTTC; CDR3 protein: CASGTPSGSLRDEQFF
J gene: TRBJ1-6; D gene: -; clone size: -; V gene: TRBV3-1/TRBV3-2; CDR3 DNA: TGTGCCAGCAGTCCCCAGCAGGGGAGTTCACCCCTCCACTTT; CDR3 protein: CASSPQQGSSPLHF
J gene: TRBJ1-1; D gene: -; clone size: -; V gene: TRBV18; CDR3 DNA: TGTGCCAGCTCACCAAGCAGCAGGACACTGAACACTGAAGCTTTCTTT; CDR3 protein: CASSPSSRTLNTEAFF
J gene: TRBJ2-4; D gene: -; clone size: once; V gene: TRBV11-2; CDR3 DNA: TGTGCCAGCAGCTTCATTCCCGCGAGCGCCAAAAACATTCAGTACTTC; CDR3 protein: CASSFIPASAKNIQYF
J gene: TRBJ1-2; D gene: -; clone size: -; V gene: TRBV25-1; CDR3 DNA: TGTGCCAGCAGTACAGGGACCTATGGCTACACCTTC; CDR3 protein: CASSTGTYGYTF
J gene: TRBJ1-1; D gene: -; clone size: -; V gene: TRBV18; CDR3 DNA: TGTGCCAGCTCACCGGGCGGGGGACAGAACACTGAAGCTTTCTTT; CDR3 protein: CASSPGGGQNTEAFF
J gene: TRBJ1-4; D gene: -; clone size: -; V gene: TRBV2; CDR3 DNA: TGTGCCAGCATGGGGAGAAATGAAAAACTGTTTTTT; CDR3 protein: CASMGRNEKLFF
J gene: TRBJ1-3; D gene: -; clone size: -; V gene: TRBV2; CDR3 DNA: TGTGCCAGCAGGCCCCCGGGGTCGAGCTCTGGAAACACCATATATTTT; CDR3 protein: CASRPPGSSSGNTIYF
J gene: TRBJ2-1; D gene: TRBD2; clone size: -; V gene: TRBV25-1; CDR3 DNA: TGTGCCAGCACGCCTAGCGGAGGCCACAATGAGCAGTTCTTC; CDR3 protein: CASTPSGGHNEQFF
J gene: TRBJ2-5; D gene: -; clone size: -; V gene: TRBV25-1; CDR3 DNA: TGTGCCAGCAGTGAGCCCAGGGCTTATCAAGAGACCCAGTACTTC; CDR3 protein: CASSEPRAYQETQYF
J gene: TRBJ1-5; D gene: -; clone size: -; V gene: TRBV6-1; CDR3 DNA: TGTGCCAGCAGTGAAGGCAGGGCCAATCAGCCCCAGCATTTT; CDR3 protein: CASSEGRANQPQHF
J gene: TRBJ2-5; D gene: -; clone size: few; V gene: TRBV19; CDR3 DNA: TGTGCCAGTAGTATACGCGCGGAGGTGCGGGAGACCCAGTACTTC; CDR3 protein: CASSIRAEVRETQYF
J gene: TRBJ2-2; D gene: -; clone size: -; V gene: TRBV3-1/TRBV3-2; CDR3 DNA: TGTGCCAGCAGCCGAAGGGACTTACCCACCGGGGAGCTGTTTTTT; CDR3 protein: CASSRRDLPTGELFF
J gene: TRBJ1-2; D gene: -; clone size: few; V gene: TRBV25-1; CDR3 DNA: TGTGCCAGCAGCCTCGGGGGACGCTATGGCTACACCTTC; CDR3 protein: CASSLGGRYGYTF
J gene: TRBJ1-1; D gene: TRBD1; clone size: -; V gene: TRBV6-1; CDR3 DNA: TGTGCCAGCAGTGATTACAGGGGGAACACTGAAGCTTTCTTT; CDR3 protein: CASSDYRGNTEAFF
J gene: TRBJ1-1; D gene: -; clone size: -; V gene: TRBV7-3; CDR3 DNA: TGTGCCAGCAGCTTAAGTACACACACTGAAGCTTTCTTT; CDR3 protein: CASSLSTHTEAFF
J gene: TRBJ2-1; D gene: -; clone size: -; V gene: TRBV12-3/TRBV12-4; CDR3 DNA: TGTGCCAGCAGTTTACCTAGCTTCAATGAGCAGTTCTTC; CDR3 protein: CASSLPSFNEQFF
J gene: TRBJ1-2; D gene: TRBD1; clone size: -; V gene: TRBV27; CDR3 DNA: TGTGCCAGCCGGCGGGACAGGGGAGACTATGGCTACACCTTC; CDR3 protein: CASRRDRGDYGYTF